These 4 T cell receptor beta chains share one sample of origin, sequenced in a study of molecular identifiers for immune sequencing clone quantification. Each CDR3 protein gets one entry after TCRdb re-called the PCR reads with MiXCR. Among some 88,000 distinct CDR3 sequences listed, roughly a fifth were seen once. The sample consisted of naive CD8+ T cells from blood, with Jurkat cell RNA spiked in. Subset of the sample: FACS-sorted CD8+CD4-CCR7+CD45RA+ naive T cells. The receptors derive from a human donor in good health. Some libraries in this study had Jurkat cell RNA spiked in.

On this clonotype: Just one base apart from a much larger clone, this may be a read error. The V and J genes are TRBV28 and TRBJ2-7, with 12 bases identical to TRBD2. This CDR3 spans 16 amino acids. From germline, CDR1 is MDHEN and CDR2 SYDVKM. The DNA for the CDR3 is TGTGCCGGCAGTTTAAGCCTAGCGGGAGGGATCTACGAGCAGTACTTC. It encodes CAGSLSLAGGIYEQYF.

This clonotype has at least ten counts. This chain connects TRBV27 to TRBJ2-6; D is uncertain. Germline CDR1 reads MNHEY; CDR2 reads SMNVEV (reference sequence). Trimming pared 3 bases from V and 1 base from J, leaving 4 bases between. The CDR3 is 14 amino acids. The chain's CDR3 is CASSLGSGANVLTF. CDR3 DNA sequence: TGTGCCAGCAGTTTGGGGTCTGGGGCCAACGTCCTGACTTTC.

At least ten counts were recorded for this clonotype. This sequence joins TRBV29-1 and TRBJ2-3, with 14 bases fitting TRBD2. CDR3 length: 18 amino acids. Germline V gives CDR1 SQVTM, CDR2 ANQGSEA. V lost 0 bases to trimming and J lost 5 bases; unmatched junction nucleotides: 10. As DNA, the CDR3 is TGCAGCGTTGAAGATCAAGGACTAGCGGGGGGCGGGGTAGATACGCAGTATTTT. Its protein product is CSVEDQGLAGGGVDTQYF.

This clonotype was seen many times. The chain links TRBV5-4 to TRBJ1-1; possibly TRBD1 for D (5 bases). Germline V lookup: CDR1 SGHNT, CDR2 YYREEE (reference sequence). This CDR3 spans 16 amino acids. V was trimmed by 3 bases and J by 2 bases, leaving 17 bases between them. The CDR3 bases are TGTGCCAGCAGCTGGGGGGGACTCCCTAGCAACACTGAAGCTTTCTTT. Translating it yields CASSWGGLPSNTEAFF.